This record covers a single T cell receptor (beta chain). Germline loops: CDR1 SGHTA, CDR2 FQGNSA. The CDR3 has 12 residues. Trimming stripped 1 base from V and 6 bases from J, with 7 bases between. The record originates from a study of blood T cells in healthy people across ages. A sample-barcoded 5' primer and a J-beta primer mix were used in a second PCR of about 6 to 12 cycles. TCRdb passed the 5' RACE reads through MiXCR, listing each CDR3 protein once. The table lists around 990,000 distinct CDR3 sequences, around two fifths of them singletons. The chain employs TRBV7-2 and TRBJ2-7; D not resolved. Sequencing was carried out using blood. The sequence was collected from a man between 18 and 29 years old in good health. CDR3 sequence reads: CASSLEVAEQYF. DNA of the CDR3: TGTGCCAGCAGCTTAGAGGTTGCCGAGCAGTACTTC.